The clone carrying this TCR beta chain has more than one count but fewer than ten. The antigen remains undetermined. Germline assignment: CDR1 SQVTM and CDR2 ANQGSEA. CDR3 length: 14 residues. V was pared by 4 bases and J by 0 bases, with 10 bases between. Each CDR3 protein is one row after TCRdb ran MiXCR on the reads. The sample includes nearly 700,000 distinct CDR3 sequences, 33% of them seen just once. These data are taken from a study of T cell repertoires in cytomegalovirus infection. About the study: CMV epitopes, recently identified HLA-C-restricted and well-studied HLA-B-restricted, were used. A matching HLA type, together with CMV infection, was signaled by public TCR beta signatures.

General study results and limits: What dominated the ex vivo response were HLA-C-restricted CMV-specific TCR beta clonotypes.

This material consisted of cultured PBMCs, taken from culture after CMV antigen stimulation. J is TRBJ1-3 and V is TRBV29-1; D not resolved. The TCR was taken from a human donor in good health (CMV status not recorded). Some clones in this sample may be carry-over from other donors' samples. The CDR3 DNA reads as TGCAGCGTTGGTGACATTCACTCTGGAAACACCATATATTTT. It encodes CSVGDIHSGNTIYF.